The rows below give T cell receptor beta chains drawn from one sample of a study of blood T cells in healthy people across ages. TCRdb fed the 5' RACE reads into MiXCR, producing one record per CDR3 protein. Here the sample spans fewer than 900,000 distinct CDR3 sequences, about 42% being singletons. Sequencing used blood. These receptors were obtained from a woman in her fifties or sixties in good health. Each CDR3 is given with its conserved first and last residue. The D gene is left open where the match is weak. Clone sizes are given selectively: once, few, many, or a class where the clone is expanded.

v_call: TRBV30; d_call: TRBD2; clone_size: NA; j_call: TRBJ2-3; cdr3_aa: CAWSVASGVTDTQYF; cdr3_nt: TGTGCCTGGAGTGTAGCTAGCGGGGTCACAGATACGCAGTATTTT
v_call: TRBV24-1; d_call: NA; clone_size: once; j_call: TRBJ2-3; cdr3_aa: CATSDTTKSTDTQYF; cdr3_nt: TGTGCCACCAGTGACACGACCAAAAGCACAGATACGCAGTATTTT
v_call: TRBV29-1; d_call: TRBD1; clone_size: NA; j_call: TRBJ2-6; cdr3_aa: CSVEDGTGMPGANVLTF; cdr3_nt: TGCAGCGTTGAAGACGGGACAGGGATGCCTGGGGCCAACGTCCTGACTTTC
v_call: TRBV7-9; d_call: TRBD2; clone_size: few; j_call: TRBJ2-1; cdr3_aa: CASSLMGLADNEQFF; cdr3_nt: TGTGCCAGCAGCTTAATGGGACTAGCGGACAATGAGCAGTTCTTC
v_call: TRBV28; d_call: TRBD2; clone_size: NA; j_call: TRBJ2-5; cdr3_aa: CASAVGLAKTQYF; cdr3_nt: TGTGCCAGCGCTGTCGGACTAGCGAAGACCCAGTACTTC
v_call: TRBV11-2; d_call: NA; clone_size: NA; j_call: TRBJ2-5; cdr3_aa: CASSLTAGVETQYF; cdr3_nt: TGTGCCAGCAGCTTAACAGCAGGGGTAGAGACCCAGTACTTC
v_call: TRBV4-3; d_call: NA; clone_size: NA; j_call: TRBJ2-2; cdr3_aa: CASSLGGGRNTGELFF; cdr3_nt: TGCGCCAGCAGCCTCGGAGGGGGGCGGAACACCGGGGAGCTGTTTTTT
v_call: TRBV9; d_call: TRBD2; clone_size: NA; j_call: TRBJ2-1; cdr3_aa: CASSWGTSGSSYNEQFF; cdr3_nt: TGTGCCAGCAGCTGGGGGACTAGCGGTAGCTCCTACAATGAGCAGTTCTTC
v_call: TRBV20-1; d_call: TRBD2; clone_size: NA; j_call: TRBJ2-1; cdr3_aa: CSARLGWGGYNEQFF; cdr3_nt: TGCAGTGCTAGACTGGGATGGGGGGGCTACAATGAGCAGTTCTTC
v_call: TRBV2; d_call: NA; clone_size: few; j_call: TRBJ2-3; cdr3_aa: CASSEHSSGSDTQYF; cdr3_nt: TGTGCCAGCAGTGAGCACAGCAGCGGGTCAGATACGCAGTATTTT
v_call: TRBV14; d_call: NA; clone_size: many; j_call: TRBJ2-1; cdr3_aa: CASSQGKGKRGGSYNEQFF; cdr3_nt: TGTGCCAGCAGCCAAGGAAAGGGGAAGAGGGGTGGGTCCTACAATGAGCAGTTCTTC
v_call: TRBV20-1; d_call: NA; clone_size: NA; j_call: TRBJ2-3; cdr3_aa: CSARVTGLDTQYF; cdr3_nt: TGCAGTGCTAGAGTAACGGGGCTAGATACGCAGTATTTT
v_call: TRBV29-1; d_call: NA; clone_size: NA; j_call: TRBJ2-3; cdr3_aa: CSVEVGAMADTQYF; cdr3_nt: TGCAGCGTTGAGGTGGGGGCCATGGCAGATACGCAGTATTTT
v_call: TRBV27; d_call: TRBD2; clone_size: NA; j_call: TRBJ2-5; cdr3_aa: CASSVSGRAEETQYF; cdr3_nt: TGTGCCAGCAGTGTTAGCGGGAGGGCCGAAGAGACCCAGTACTTC
v_call: TRBV12-3/TRBV12-4; d_call: NA; clone_size: NA; j_call: TRBJ1-4; cdr3_aa: CASSIRPGNEKLFF; cdr3_nt: TGTGCCAGCAGTATAAGGCCGGGGAATGAAAAACTGTTTTTT
v_call: TRBV4-2; d_call: NA; clone_size: few; j_call: TRBJ2-3; cdr3_aa: CASSQTGSTDTQYF; cdr3_nt: TGTGCCAGCAGCCAAACCGGGAGCACAGATACGCAGTATTTT
v_call: TRBV6-6; d_call: TRBD1; clone_size: NA; j_call: TRBJ1-2; cdr3_aa: CASIKTPPDRDYGYTF; cdr3_nt: TGTGCCAGCATCAAAACCCCTCCGGACAGGGACTATGGCTACACCTTC
v_call: TRBV25-1; d_call: TRBD1; clone_size: NA; j_call: TRBJ2-7; cdr3_aa: CASSDATGPYDEQYF; cdr3_nt: TGTGCCAGCAGTGACGCGACAGGGCCGTATGACGAGCAGTACTTC
v_call: TRBV3-1; d_call: TRBD2; clone_size: few; j_call: TRBJ2-7; cdr3_aa: CASSKGLAGNYEQYF; cdr3_nt: TGTGCCAGCAGCAAGGGACTAGCGGGAAATTACGAGCAGTACTTC
v_call: TRBV7-8; d_call: TRBD2; clone_size: many; j_call: TRBJ2-7; cdr3_aa: CASSALAVSSYEQYF; cdr3_nt: TGTGCCAGCAGCGCGCTAGCGGTGAGCTCCTACGAGCAGTACTTC
v_call: TRBV27; d_call: NA; clone_size: NA; j_call: TRBJ2-7; cdr3_aa: CASTPWGWGEQYF; cdr3_nt: TGTGCCAGCACCCCCTGGGGGTGGGGCGAGCAGTACTTC
v_call: TRBV7-2; d_call: NA; clone_size: many; j_call: TRBJ2-7; cdr3_aa: CASSPTGASHEQYF; cdr3_nt: TGTGCCAGCAGCCCTACGGGAGCCTCCCACGAGCAGTACTTC
v_call: TRBV10-3; d_call: NA; clone_size: NA; j_call: TRBJ2-2; cdr3_aa: CAITGPTNTGELFF; cdr3_nt: TGTGCCATCACAGGGCCAACGAACACCGGGGAGCTGTTTTTT
v_call: TRBV3-1; d_call: NA; clone_size: few; j_call: TRBJ2-1; cdr3_aa: CASTPGDPYNEQFF; cdr3_nt: TGTGCCAGCACCCCCGGGGACCCTTACAATGAGCAGTTCTTC
v_call: TRBV6-5; d_call: NA; clone_size: NA; j_call: TRBJ2-7; cdr3_aa: CANSYSTDGYEQYF; cdr3_nt: TGTGCCAACAGTTACTCGACTGATGGCTACGAGCAGTACTTC
v_call: TRBV5-1; d_call: TRBD2; clone_size: NA; j_call: TRBJ2-5; cdr3_aa: CASSFRLAGTQETQYF; cdr3_nt: TGCGCCAGCAGCTTCCGACTAGCGGGAACACAAGAGACCCAGTACTTC
v_call: TRBV6-2/TRBV6-3; d_call: NA; clone_size: few; j_call: TRBJ2-7; cdr3_aa: CASSPRGVAYEQYF; cdr3_nt: TGTGCCAGCAGTCCCCGCGGGGTGGCCTACGAGCAGTACTTC
v_call: TRBV20-1; d_call: NA; clone_size: few; j_call: TRBJ2-3; cdr3_aa: CSAREITDTQYF; cdr3_nt: TGCAGTGCCCGGGAGATCACAGATACGCAGTATTTT
v_call: TRBV20-1; d_call: TRBD2; clone_size: NA; j_call: TRBJ2-1; cdr3_aa: CSARPSGSGNEQFF; cdr3_nt: TGCAGTGCTAGACCTAGCGGGAGCGGCAATGAGCAGTTCTTC